This TCR beta chain was captured by sequencing in a study of persistence of HIV-infected CD4 T cells (dated by TCRdb to 2018 to 2020). As for the study more broadly: The median time the participants had spent on suppressive ART was around eight years. CMV- and HIV-1 Gag-responding CD4+ T cells were isolated from ART-treated individuals so that antigen-driven clonal expansion of HIV-1-infected cells could be examined. Proviral sequencing was used to assess clonality among infected cells, whereas TCRbeta sequencing gauged the clonality of all cells within each sorted population. The TCR cluster analysis across participants included about eight participants for CMV and six or seven participants for Gag. Peripheral blood samples of up to roughly 180 mL were obtained at multiple time points, with the exception of a couple of participants, for whom leukapheresis was performed at a single time point. Study-wide conclusions, independent of this receptor: Restriction of bulk TCR analyses to the rare CMV-responding cells that actually carried HIV-1 proviruses was not possible. The study involved few individuals and tested only a limited range of antigens. Enrichment of degenerate expanded CDR3beta sequences was found in antigen-responding cells, suggesting convergent selection of CD4+ responses to CMV and Gag. A correlation was observed between TCR oligoclonality and proviral oligoclonality within the same sorted populations. Significantly lower TCRbeta richness was observed in CMV- and Gag-responding cells than in anti-CD3/anti-CD28-responding cells, and higher oligoclonality was observed in CMV-responding cells than in CD3/CD28-stimulated and Gag-responding cells.

In regard to this clone: Its binding antigen is unknown. Per-base qualities were not stored, and no clone one base away is much larger.

Trimming removed 4 bases from V and 7 bases from J; the gene matches leave 7 bases unexplained. Counted from cysteine to phenylalanine, this CDR3 has 14 amino acids. The read is trimmed to its CDR3 DNA, 42 bases read in frame from base 1. From a lookup of the germline V gene (reference sequence), CDR1 and CDR2 are SGHNT and YYREEE. TCRbeta repertoires were sequenced from genomic DNA with the immunoSEQ hsTCRB assay version 4 in survey mode. For TCRbeta sequencing, genomic DNA was diluted to about 10 ng/uL, with up to about 1 ug used per sample. Per the source publication's procedure: TCRbeta data analysis was done in ImmunoSeq Analyzer 3.0, and diversity was calculated on productive nucleotide rearrangements. Lower-bound TCR diversity was estimated with the improved Chao index, and clonality with the Gini coefficient using the Immunarch R package. When different nucleotide rearrangements encoded the same CDR3beta amino acid sequence, each rearrangement was treated as a distinct clonotype. TCRbeta sequences significantly enriched in antigen-responding cells relative to anti-CD3/anti-CD28-activated cells were identified by differential abundance analysis. GLIPH2 grouped TCRs by predicted peptide-MHC specificity, both within each participant and across combined participant data sets. TCRdb's version of the immuneACCESS table is confined to in-frame rearrangements and falls short of the full clone set. An unresolved V gene accounts for under half of the shortfall where checked; the remainder is of unknown origin. Clonal size and the V and J genes are those of that table, whereas D and trimming came from the DNA. The sample table contains tens of thousands of clones; only one count was recorded for roughly three quarters of them. The ten largest account for roughly 1.5% of the sample.

What the treatment or condition label conveys for this sample: suppressive antiretroviral therapy. A pool of overlapping HIV-1 Gag 15-mer peptides, at around 1 ug per peptide per mL, was used to stimulate the cells. Sorting of responding CD4+ T cells was based on upregulation of both CD40 ligand and CD69. HIV-1-infected adults in whom suppressive ART had been started during chronic infection were enrolled as participants. Plasma HIV-1 RNA had been undetectable (below 50 copies/mL) in participants for at least 4 years. To be included, participants needed a CD4+ T cell count above 400 cells/uL and a positive CMV serology. Before stimulation, PBMCs were isolated using density centrifugation and then depleted of CD8+ T cells. For roughly 19 hours, CD8-depleted PBMCs were stimulated with anti-CD28/CD49d costimulation, a CD40-blocking antibody, and enfuvirtide, which was added to prevent new infections. Cell sorting was done on a Beckman Coulter MoFlo Legacy or XDP sorter, and dead cells were excluded with propidium iodide. The QIAamp DNA Mini Kit was used for genomic DNA extraction from samples above one million cells, and the Quick-DNA Microprep Kit was used otherwise.

The sequence was obtained from an adult man with HIV who was CMV-seropositive. The receptor chain draws on TRBV5-4 and TRBJ1-1, with 10 middle bases fitting TRBD1. The source was CD4+ T cells sorted from PBMCs after 18-hour stimulation, collected from a patient who received antiretroviral therapy. Explained via the paper, the cell subset or site label denotes: CD40L+CD69+ CD4 T cells responding to HIV-1 Gag peptides. The CDR3 has the sequence CASSPGTGEREAFF. The sequence in DNA is TGTGCCAGCAGCCCCGGGACAGGGGAACGTGAAGCTTTCTTT.